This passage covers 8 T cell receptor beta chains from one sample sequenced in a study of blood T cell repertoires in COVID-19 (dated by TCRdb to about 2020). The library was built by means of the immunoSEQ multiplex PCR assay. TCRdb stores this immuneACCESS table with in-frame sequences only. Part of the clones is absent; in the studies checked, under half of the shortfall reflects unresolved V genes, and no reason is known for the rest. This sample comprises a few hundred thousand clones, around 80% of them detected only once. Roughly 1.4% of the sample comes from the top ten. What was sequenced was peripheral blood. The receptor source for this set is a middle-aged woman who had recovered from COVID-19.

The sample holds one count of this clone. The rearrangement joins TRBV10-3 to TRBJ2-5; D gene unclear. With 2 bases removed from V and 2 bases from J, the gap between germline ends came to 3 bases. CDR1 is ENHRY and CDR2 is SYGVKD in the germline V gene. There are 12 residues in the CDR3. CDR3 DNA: TGTGCCATCAGTGAGACTCAAGAGACCCAGTACTTC. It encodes CAISETQETQYF.

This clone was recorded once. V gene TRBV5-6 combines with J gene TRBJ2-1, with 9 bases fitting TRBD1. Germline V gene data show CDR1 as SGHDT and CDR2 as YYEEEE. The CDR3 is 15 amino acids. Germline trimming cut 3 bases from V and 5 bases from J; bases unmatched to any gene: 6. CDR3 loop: CASSSGQGRDNEQFF. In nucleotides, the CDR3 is TGTGCCAGCAGCTCCGGACAGGGGAGGGACAATGAGCAGTTCTTC.

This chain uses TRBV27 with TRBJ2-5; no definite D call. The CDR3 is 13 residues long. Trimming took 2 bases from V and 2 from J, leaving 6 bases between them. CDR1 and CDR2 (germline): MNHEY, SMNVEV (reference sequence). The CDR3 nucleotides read TGTGCCAGCAGTTTAGGGCAGCAAGAGACCCAGTACTTC. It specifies CASSLGQQETQYF.

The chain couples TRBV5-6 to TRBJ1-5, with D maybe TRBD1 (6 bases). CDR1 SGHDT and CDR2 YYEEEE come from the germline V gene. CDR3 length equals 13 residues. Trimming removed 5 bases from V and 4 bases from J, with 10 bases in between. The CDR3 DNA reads TGTGCCAGCAGTAGGACAGCTAATCAGCCCCAGCATTTT. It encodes CASSRTANQPQHF.

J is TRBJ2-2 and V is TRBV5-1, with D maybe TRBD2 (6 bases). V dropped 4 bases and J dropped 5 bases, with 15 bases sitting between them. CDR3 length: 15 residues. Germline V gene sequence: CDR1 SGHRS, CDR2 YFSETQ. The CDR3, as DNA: TGCGCCAGCAGCCCGTCTGCGGGGACGACCGGGGAGCTGTTTTTT. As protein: CASSPSAGTTGELFF. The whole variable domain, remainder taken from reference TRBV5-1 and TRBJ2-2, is KAGVTQTPRYLIKTRGQQVTLSCSPISGHRSVSWYQQTPGQGLQFLFEYFSETQRNKGNFPGRFSGRQFSNSRSEMNVSTLELGDSALYLCASSPSAGTTGELFFGEGSRLTVL.

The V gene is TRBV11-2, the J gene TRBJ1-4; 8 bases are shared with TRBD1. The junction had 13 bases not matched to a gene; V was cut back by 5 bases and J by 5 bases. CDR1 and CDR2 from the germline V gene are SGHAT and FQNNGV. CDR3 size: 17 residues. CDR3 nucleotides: TGTGCCAGCAGCCGACCCTACCTGGGACAGGAGAATGAAAAACTGTTTTTT. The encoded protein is CASSRPYLGQENEKLFF.

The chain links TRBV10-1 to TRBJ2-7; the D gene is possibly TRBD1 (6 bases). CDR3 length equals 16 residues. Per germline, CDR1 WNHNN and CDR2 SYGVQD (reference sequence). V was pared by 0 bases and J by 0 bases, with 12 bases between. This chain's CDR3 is CASSESVRGSSYEQYF. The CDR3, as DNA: TGCGCCAGCAGTGAGTCGGTCAGGGGTTCCTCCTACGAGCAGTACTTC.

CDR3 sequence reads: CATSRAAGGSTDTQYF. In DNA, the CDR3 is TGTGCCACCAGCAGAGCCGCCGGGGGTAGCACAGATACGCAGTATTTT. The rearrangement joins TRBV15 to TRBJ2-3; a weak D match, TRBD2 (6 bases). Germline V CDR1 and CDR2: LNHNV, YYDKDF (reference sequence). This CDR3 contains 16 residues. Trimming stripped 1 base from V and 0 bases from J, with 11 bases between. Combining the CDR3 with reference TRBV15 and TRBJ2-3 gives the whole variable domain DAMVIQNPRYQVTQFGKPVTLSCSQTLNHNVMYWYQQKSSQAPKLLFHYYDKDFNNEADTPDNFQSRRPNTSFCFLDIRSPGLGDTAMYLCATSRAAGGSTDTQYFGPGTRLTVL.